The present T cell receptor (beta chain) was sequenced within a study of patients and donors after allogeneic stem cell transplantation. This clonotype was picked up a small number of times. TCRdb processed the RT-PCR reads anew with MiXCR; each CDR3 protein has one entry. The table has about 150,000 distinct CDR3 sequences, about a third seen once. The ends were cut back, 3 bases at V and 5 bases at J, with 13 bases in the middle. This CDR3 spans 14 amino acids. The sequenced sample consisted of blood, either unsorted or a sorted T cell fraction (not recorded which). This TCR derives from a human donor who was either an allogeneic HSCT recipient or a stem cell or donor lymphocyte infusion donor (not recorded which). It is not recorded whose cells these are; they may come from a transplant donor. The chain couples TRBV12-3 or TRBV12-4 to TRBJ1-2; D call uncertain. CDR3 region: CASSFALSRYGYTF. As DNA, the CDR3 is TGTGCCAGCAGTTTTGCCTTATCGAGGTATGGCTACACCTTC.